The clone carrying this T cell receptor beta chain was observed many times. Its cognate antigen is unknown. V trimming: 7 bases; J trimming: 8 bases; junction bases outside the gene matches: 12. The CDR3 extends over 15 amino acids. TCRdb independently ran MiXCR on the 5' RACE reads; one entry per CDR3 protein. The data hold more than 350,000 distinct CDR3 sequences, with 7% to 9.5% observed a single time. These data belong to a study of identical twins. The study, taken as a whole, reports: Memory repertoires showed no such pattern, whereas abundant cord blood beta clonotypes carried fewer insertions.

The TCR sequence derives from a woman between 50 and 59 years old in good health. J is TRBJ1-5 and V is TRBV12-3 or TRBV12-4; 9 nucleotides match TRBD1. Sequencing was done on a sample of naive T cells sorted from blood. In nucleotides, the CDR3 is TGTGCCAGCACCCTGGGGGGACAGGGTTATGAGCCCCAGCATTTT. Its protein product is CASTLGGQGYEPQHF.